This T cell receptor beta chain was observed in a study of cytomegalovirus exposure and HLA in healthy donors (TCRdb year 2017). Context from the whole study: According to an earlier analysis of 587 of the donors, about 179 million T cells yielded 117 million unique TCR beta sequences and about 300 Gb of sequence data. Around 300 gigabases of sequencing data and tens of millions of unique TCR sequences were included in an early release covering over 600 HLA-typed donors. Among the approximately 400 genotyped donors, around 81% belonged to the genetic ancestry cluster associated with self-reported Caucasian donors. The study aimed to test whether signatures of past pathogen exposure could be identified by cataloging public T cell receptors. The T cell repertoires of under 750 subjects were profiled by immunosequencing and related to cytomegalovirus serostatus. Besides the first cohort of more than 650 subjects, a separate validation cohort made up of some 110 different subjects was used. To predict cytomegalovirus infection status, the study brought together high-throughput TCR immunosequencing, statistical association of individual TCRs with disease status, and machine learning. To study patterns of TCR occurrence, a later analysis re-analyzed previously published TCR beta repertoires from 700 or so donors and added high-resolution HLA genotyping. Rather than using new phenotypic data, the later analysis identified candidate immune exposures from TCR beta sequences and from how often those sequences occurred across donors. In an earlier analysis of 550 to 700 of the donors, high-throughput TCR beta sequencing was used to judge whether each TCR beta V gene segment behaved as functional or pseudogenic. Donor age, sex, ethnicity and CMV serostatus were compiled alongside the repertoire data. A later genetic analysis took genome-wide SNP genotypes for about 55% of the 666 donors and used that subset as a discovery cohort. Every discovery cohort repertoire had been produced on one sequencing platform. Class I and class II HLA loci were covered by the typing at four-digit resolution. Typing coverage varied by locus: roughly 620-640 donors for A, B, C, DRB1 and DQB1; approximately 500 for DQA1; around 570 for DPA1; around 490 for DPB1. Roughly 5 DR-DQ haplotypes were handled as single units for association and clustering because linkage in the cohort was strong. Across 398 genotyped donors of the cohort, an average of roughly 230,000 unique TCR beta nucleotide sequences per donor were sequenced, and roughly 20% of those sequences were non-productive. The study at large found these results: CMV serostatus was the only immune exposure information available for the cohort. A group of highly shared sequence variants was considered likely to be a technical artifact of the sequencing pipeline. In both the original and validation cohorts, the classifier was reported to diagnose cytomegalovirus status with high specificity and sensitivity. This cohort had only TCR beta chains sequenced, and the lack of alpha or paired-chain data limited which features could be detected. Three of the identified cytomegalovirus-associated TCR beta chains were confirmed in vitro to be specific for cytomegalovirus antigens. Broadly in line with IMGT annotations, most TCR beta V segments showed up in productive rearrangements about 90% or about 30% of the time in an earlier analysis of around 600 of the donors. When HLA alleles, especially DR and DQ, strongly co-occurred, attributing TCR associations to individual alleles was difficult. A later analysis found that most CMV-associated TCR beta chains appeared HLA-restricted, with HLA associations seemingly driven largely by CMV exposure. Compared with the approximately 720-donor mean, donors in an Asian-associated ancestry cluster had fewer N-insertions in productive TCRs, according to a later genetic analysis. Because the 87-base-pair reads could not distinguish some IMGT-functional V segments, including TRBV6-2 and TRBV6-3, those segments were excluded. Because some donors lacked HLA typing at each locus, the association tests relied only on the typed subset. Approximately 18 rarely observed V segments, including chromosome 9 orphons, were excluded from the earlier analysis of some 590 of the donors because counts were too low. A further reported finding was that TCR beta sequences accurately predicted the HLA-A and HLA-B alleles for most subjects in the first cohort. Compared with equally common non-associated chains, HLA-associated TCR beta chains in a later analysis were more clonally expanded and had lower generation probabilities. It was suggested by the authors that the approach could potentially be generalized to other disease states and immunological phenotypes. Presence/absence analyses assumed roughly uniform sequencing depth across donors, an assumption that may not hold. Correlated functional status among segregating V segments might be attributable to linkage disequilibrium, but an unknown experimental factor could not be ruled out. A later analysis found that TCR association rates varied across HLA loci, with DRB1 alleles showing the most associated TCRs and HLA-C alleles the fewest. Across donors, most TCR sequences were observed very rarely, whereas some public TCRs were present in many individuals. At a false discovery rate of 0.05, a later analysis linked some 17,000 TCR beta sequences to specific HLA alleles. A total of fewer than 200 TCR beta chains were listed by the study as associated with cytomegalovirus. According to a later analysis, parvovirus B19, influenza, CMV and Epstein-Barr virus appeared linked to several top co-occurrence clusters. In a later genetic analysis, a missense DCLRE1C variant was associated with V-gene and J-gene trimming of TCR beta chains, and the association was replicated in an independent cohort.

The method was the immunoSEQ multiplex PCR assay. For the multiplex PCR, a mixture combining 60 forward primers for TCR Vbeta segments and 13 reverse primers for TCR Jbeta segments was used. A multiplex PCR assay on genomic DNA amplified the CDR3 region of rearranged TCR beta genes. The Illumina HiSeq System was used to sequence the amplified TCR beta libraries as 87-base-pair reads. On the authors' methods: Across the 670 or so repertoires, a later analysis counted tens of millions of unique TCR beta chains, approximately 10 million of which were shared by at least two donors. A nearest-neighbor algorithm error-corrected the raw reads and collapsed the reads into unique sequences, merging closely related sequences to remove PCR and sequencing errors. Alignment of CDR3 sequences to IMGT reference sequences was used to assign V, D and J gene segments. Each retained sequence needed at least a six-nucleotide match to both a V gene segment and a J gene segment. Rearrangements were classified as productive when the CDR3 lacked stop codons and remained in frame with V and J, and all other rearrangements were classified as non-productive. CDR3 was defined by IMGT convention, running from the second conserved V-encoded cysteine to the conserved J-encoded phenylalanine. In an earlier analysis of 500 to 650 of the donors, sequences lacking an unambiguous match to a single V gene segment were excluded. In an earlier analysis of more than 500 of the donors, a V segment was called functional when productive rearrangements were above 56.7%, and segregating when the standard deviation between donors exceeded 5%. To diagnose cytomegalovirus status from the catalog of TCR beta chain sequences, a statistical classification framework was built. V and J gene assignment, in a later analysis, came from comparing TCR nucleotide sequences with IMGT/GENE-DB human TR gene sequences. Using the TCRdist pipeline, a later analysis assigned CDR3 sequences along with most-parsimonious VDJ recombination scenarios. A later analysis defined each TCR beta chain by its CDR3 amino acid sequence plus V-gene family, and excluded reads lacking a unique V-gene family. As a way to deal with suspected cross-contamination and a sequencing artifact, a later analysis dropped 450 to 600 nucleotide sequences that were highly shared and had low generation probability. A later analysis calculated a clonal expansion index for each public chain from normalized within-repertoire ranks of inferred template counts. In a later analysis, generation probabilities were computed with a VDJ recombination model fitted to out-of-frame rearrangements, and the resulting probabilities were checked against IGoR. A later analysis scored TCR-TCR, TCR-HLA and TCR-CMV co-occurrence with hypergeometric tests, applying a repertoire-size bias correction to TCR pairs. To estimate false discovery rates, a later analysis permuted the HLA or CMV assignments 20 times. In a later analysis, co-occurring TCRs were grouped using DBSCAN, and TCRdist sequence similarity was added for clustering within HLA-allele-positive subsets. Repertoires with fewer than 30,000 or more than 120,000 public chains were left out of co-occurrence clustering, as were a handful of repertoires with anomalous nucleotide sharing. TCRdb carries this immuneACCESS record with in-frame sequences only. Its versions omit some clonotypes, under half of them owing to an unresolved V gene in the studies checked, with the rest unexplained. The V and J calls and clone size were taken over from that table, and D and trimming were inferred from the DNA. The sample profile shows 110,000 or so clones; roughly 70% of them were found once. Roughly 8% of the sample lies in the top ten.

This clone appeared a few times. What this receptor recognizes is not known. No base-level quality is on record; no much larger clone is a single base apart. The CDR3 has 15 amino acids, counting the end cysteine and phenylalanine. The sequence is cut down to CDR3 DNA, 45 bases in frame from base 1. As encoded in the germline V gene (reference sequence), CDR1 is LNHNV while CDR2 is YYDKDF. V is cut by 5 bases and J by 5 bases, and the space between the germline ends is 15 bases. The cohort consisted of some 730 healthy bone marrow donors. All cohort members were sampled while nominally healthy, although unrecorded immune exposures were likely present. The donor was CMV seropositive and was included in the group of around 300 seropositive cohort members. A peripheral blood sample was collected from each donor, and TCR beta sequencing was performed on peripheral blood mononuclear cells. Genomic DNA extraction from the blood cell samples was performed with the Qiagen DNeasy Blood Extraction Kit.

The sequence is built from TRBV15 and TRBJ1-4, with TRBD1 perhaps the D gene, on 5 matching bases. The TCR comes from a man between 18 and 29 years old in good health and CMV-seropositive. Sequenced sample: PBMCs. At the DNA level, the sequence is TGTGCCACCAGCGCGCAGGGTGGGGGGAATGAAAAACTGTTTTTT. It is translated as CATSAQGGGNEKLFF.